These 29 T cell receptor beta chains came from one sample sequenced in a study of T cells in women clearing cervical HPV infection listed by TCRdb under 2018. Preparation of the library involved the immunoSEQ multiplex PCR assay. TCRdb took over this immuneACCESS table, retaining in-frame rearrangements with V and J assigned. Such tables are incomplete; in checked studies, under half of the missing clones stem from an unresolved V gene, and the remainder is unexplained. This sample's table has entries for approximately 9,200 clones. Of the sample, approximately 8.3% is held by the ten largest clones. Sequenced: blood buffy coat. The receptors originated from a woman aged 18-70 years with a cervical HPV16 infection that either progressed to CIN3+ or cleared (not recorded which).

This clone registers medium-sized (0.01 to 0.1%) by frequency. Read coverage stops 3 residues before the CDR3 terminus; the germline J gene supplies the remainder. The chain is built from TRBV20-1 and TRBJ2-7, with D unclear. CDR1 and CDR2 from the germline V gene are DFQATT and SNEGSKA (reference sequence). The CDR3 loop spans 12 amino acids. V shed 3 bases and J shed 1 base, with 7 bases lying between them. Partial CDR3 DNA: TGCAGTGCTAGTACGGGTTCCTACGAG. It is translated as CSASTGSYE. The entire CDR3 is CSASTGSYEQYF.

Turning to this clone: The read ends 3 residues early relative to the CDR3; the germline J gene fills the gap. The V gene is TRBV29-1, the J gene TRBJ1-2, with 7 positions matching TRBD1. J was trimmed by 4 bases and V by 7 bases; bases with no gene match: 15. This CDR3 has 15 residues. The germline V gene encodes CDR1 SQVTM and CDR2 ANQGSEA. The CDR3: CSAEGDDREGYGYTF. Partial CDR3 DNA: TGCAGCGCCGAGGGCGATGACAGGGAGGGCTATGGC.

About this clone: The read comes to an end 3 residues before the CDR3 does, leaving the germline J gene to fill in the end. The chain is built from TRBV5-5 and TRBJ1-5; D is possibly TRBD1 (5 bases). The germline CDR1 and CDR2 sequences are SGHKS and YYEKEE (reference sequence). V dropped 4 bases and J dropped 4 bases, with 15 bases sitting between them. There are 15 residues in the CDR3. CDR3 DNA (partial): TGTGCCAGCAGCCTGGAGCAGGGTCGGAATCAGCCC. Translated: CASSLEQGRNQP. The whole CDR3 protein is CASSLEQGRNQPQHF.

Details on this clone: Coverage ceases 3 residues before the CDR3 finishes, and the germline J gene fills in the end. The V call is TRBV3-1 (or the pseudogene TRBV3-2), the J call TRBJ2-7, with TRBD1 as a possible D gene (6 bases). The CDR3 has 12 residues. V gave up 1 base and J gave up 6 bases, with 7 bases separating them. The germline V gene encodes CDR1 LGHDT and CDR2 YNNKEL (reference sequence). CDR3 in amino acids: CASSQAGVEQYF. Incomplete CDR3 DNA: TGTGCCAGCAGCCAAGCAGGGGTCGAG.

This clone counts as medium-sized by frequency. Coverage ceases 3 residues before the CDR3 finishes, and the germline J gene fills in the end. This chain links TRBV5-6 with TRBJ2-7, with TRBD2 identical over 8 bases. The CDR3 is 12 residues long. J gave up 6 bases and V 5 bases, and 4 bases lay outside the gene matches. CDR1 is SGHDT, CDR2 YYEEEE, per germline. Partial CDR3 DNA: TGTGCCAGCAGTCTCCGGGGGGGCGAG. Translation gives CASSLRGGE. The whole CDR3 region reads CASSLRGGEQYF.

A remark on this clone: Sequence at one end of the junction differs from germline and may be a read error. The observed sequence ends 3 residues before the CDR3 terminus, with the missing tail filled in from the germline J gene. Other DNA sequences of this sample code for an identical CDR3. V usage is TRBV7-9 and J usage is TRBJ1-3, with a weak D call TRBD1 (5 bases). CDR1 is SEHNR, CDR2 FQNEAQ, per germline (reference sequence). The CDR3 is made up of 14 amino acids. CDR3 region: CASSLRGTGNTIYF. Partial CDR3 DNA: TGTGCCAGCAGCTTGCGGGGCACTGGAAACACA.

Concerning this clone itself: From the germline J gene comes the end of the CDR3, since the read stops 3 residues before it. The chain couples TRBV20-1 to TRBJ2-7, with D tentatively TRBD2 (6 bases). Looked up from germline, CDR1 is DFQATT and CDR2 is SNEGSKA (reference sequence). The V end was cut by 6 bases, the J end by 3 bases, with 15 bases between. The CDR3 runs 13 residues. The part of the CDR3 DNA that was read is TGCAGTGCCCCCACGGGGGATCTCTACGAG. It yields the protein CSAPTGDLYE. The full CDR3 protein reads CSAPTGDLYEQYF.

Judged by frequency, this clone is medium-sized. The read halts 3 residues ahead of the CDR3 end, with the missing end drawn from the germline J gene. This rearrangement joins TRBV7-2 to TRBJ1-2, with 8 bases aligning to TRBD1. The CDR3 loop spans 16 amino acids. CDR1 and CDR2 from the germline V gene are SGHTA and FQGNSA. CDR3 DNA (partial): TGTGCCAGCAGCTTAGCCCCAGGGGGCGGCGTTGTAGGC. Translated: CASSLAPGGGVVG. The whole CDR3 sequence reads CASSLAPGGGVVGYTF.

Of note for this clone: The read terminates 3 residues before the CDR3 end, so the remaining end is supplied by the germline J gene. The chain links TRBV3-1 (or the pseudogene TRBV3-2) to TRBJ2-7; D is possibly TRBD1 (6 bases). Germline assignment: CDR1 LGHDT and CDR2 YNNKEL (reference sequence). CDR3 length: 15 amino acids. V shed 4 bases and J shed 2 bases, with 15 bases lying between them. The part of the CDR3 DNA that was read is TGTGCCAGCAGCCTCCCGGGACAAGGACCCTACGAG. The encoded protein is CASSLPGQGPYE. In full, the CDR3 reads CASSLPGQGPYEQYF.

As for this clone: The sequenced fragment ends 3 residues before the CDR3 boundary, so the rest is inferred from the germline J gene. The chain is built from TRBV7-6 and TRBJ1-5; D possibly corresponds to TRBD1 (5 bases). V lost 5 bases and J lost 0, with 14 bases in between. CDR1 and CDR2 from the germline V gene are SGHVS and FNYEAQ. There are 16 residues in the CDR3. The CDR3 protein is CASSQGRVNSNQPQHF. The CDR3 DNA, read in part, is TGTGCCAGCAGCCAGGGTAGGGTTAATAGCAATCAGCCC.

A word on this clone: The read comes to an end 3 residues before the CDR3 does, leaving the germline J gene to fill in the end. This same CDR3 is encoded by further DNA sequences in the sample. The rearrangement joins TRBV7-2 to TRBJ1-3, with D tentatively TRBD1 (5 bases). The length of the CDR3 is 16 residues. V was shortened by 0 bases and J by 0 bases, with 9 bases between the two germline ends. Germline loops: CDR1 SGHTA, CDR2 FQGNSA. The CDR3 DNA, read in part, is TGTGCCAGCAGCTTAGCCACAGGTAGCTCTGGAAACACC. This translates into CASSLATGSSGNT. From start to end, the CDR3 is CASSLATGSSGNTIYF. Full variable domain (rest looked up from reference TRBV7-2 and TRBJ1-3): GAGVSQSPSNKVTEKGKDVELRCDPISGHTALYWYRQSLGQGLEFLIYFQGNSAPDKSGLPSDRFSAERTGGSVSTLTIQRTQQEDSAVYLCASSLATGSSGNTIYFGEGSWLTVV.

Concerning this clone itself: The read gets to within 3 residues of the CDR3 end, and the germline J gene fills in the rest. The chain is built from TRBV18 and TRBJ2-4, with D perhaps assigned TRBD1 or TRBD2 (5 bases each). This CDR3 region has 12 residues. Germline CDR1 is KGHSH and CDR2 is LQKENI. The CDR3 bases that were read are TGTGCCAGCTCAGCAGGGTTTGGAGGT. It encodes CASSAGFGG. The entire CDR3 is CASSAGFGGQYF.

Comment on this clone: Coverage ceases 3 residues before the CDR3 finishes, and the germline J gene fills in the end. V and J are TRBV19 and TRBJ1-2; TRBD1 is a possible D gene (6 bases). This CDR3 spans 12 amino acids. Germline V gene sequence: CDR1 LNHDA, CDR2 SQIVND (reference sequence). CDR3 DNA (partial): TGTGCCACTAGCAGGGGTACCTACGAC. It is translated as CATSRGTYD. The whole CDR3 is CATSRGTYDYTF.

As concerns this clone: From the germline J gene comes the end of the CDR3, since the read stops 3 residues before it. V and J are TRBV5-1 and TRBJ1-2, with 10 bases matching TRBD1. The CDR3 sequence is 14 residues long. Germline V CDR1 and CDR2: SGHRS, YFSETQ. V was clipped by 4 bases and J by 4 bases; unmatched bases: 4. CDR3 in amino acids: CASSTGQGGYGYTF. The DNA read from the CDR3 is TGCGCCAGCAGCACTGGACAGGGGGGCTATGGC. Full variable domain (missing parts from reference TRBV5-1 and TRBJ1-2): KAGVTQTPRYLIKTRGQQVTLSCSPISGHRSVSWYQQTPGQGLQFLFEYFSETQRNKGNFPGRFSGRQFSNSRSEMNVSTLELGDSALYLCASSTGQGGYGYTFGSGTRLTVV.

The CDR3 loop reads CASSGDRGNQPQHF. Incomplete CDR3 DNA: TGTGCCAGCAGCGGGGACAGGGGCAATCAGCCC. This rearrangement joins TRBV5-8 to TRBJ1-5; 9 bases map to TRBD1. The read terminates 3 residues before the CDR3 end, so the remaining end is supplied by the germline J gene. Trimming cost V 4 bases and J 2 bases; bases outside gene matches: 1. The CDR3 extends over 14 amino acids. The germline V gene has CDR1 SGHTS and CDR2 YDEGEE.

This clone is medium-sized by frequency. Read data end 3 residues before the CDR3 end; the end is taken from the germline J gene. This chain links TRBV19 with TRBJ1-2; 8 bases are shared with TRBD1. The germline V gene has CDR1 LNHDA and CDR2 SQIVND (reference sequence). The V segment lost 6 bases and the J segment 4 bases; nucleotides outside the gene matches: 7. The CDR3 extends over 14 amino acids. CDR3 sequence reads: CASRTGGDPYGYTF. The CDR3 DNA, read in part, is TGTGCCAGTAGAACAGGGGGTGACCCCTATGGC.

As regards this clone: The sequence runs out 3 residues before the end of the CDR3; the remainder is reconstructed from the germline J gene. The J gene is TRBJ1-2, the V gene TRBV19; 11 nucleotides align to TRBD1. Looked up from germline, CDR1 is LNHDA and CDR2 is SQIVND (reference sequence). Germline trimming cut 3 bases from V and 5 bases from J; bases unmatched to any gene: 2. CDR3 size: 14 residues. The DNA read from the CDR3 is TGTGCCAGTAGTATTGGACAGGGGGCTTATGGC. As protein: CASSIGQGAYG. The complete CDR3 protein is CASSIGQGAYGYTF.

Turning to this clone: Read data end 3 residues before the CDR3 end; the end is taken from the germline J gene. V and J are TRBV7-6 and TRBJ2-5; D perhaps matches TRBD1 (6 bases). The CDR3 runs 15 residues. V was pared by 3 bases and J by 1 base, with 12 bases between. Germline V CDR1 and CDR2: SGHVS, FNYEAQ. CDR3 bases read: TGTGCCAGCAGCTTCCTCCTGGACAGCCAAGAGACC. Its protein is CASSFLLDSQET. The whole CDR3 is CASSFLLDSQETQYF.

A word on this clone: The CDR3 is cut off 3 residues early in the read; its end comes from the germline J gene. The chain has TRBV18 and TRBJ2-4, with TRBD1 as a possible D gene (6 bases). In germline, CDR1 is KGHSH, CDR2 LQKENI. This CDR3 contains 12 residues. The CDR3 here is CASSSDRDGQYF. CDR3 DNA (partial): TGTGCCAGCTCATCGGACAGAGATGGT.

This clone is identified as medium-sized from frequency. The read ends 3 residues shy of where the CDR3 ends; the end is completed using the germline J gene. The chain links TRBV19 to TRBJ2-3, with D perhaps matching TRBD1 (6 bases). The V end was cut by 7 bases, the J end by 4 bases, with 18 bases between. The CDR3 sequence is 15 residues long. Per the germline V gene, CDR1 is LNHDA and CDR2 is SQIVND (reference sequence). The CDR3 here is CASTSQGPLADTQYF. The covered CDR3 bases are TGTGCCAGTACCTCACAGGGTCCCTTGGCAGATACG. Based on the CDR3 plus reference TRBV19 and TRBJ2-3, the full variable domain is DGGITQSPKYLFRKEGQNVTLSCEQNLNHDAMYWYRQDPGQGLRLIYYSQIVNDFQKGDIAEGYSVSREKKESFPLTVTSAQKNPTAFYLCASTSQGPLADTQYFGPGTRLTVL.

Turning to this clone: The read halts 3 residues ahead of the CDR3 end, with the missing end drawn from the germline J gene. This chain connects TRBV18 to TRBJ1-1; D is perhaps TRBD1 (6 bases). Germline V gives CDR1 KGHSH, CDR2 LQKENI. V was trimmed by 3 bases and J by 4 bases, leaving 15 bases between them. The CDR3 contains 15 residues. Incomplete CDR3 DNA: TGTGCCAGCTCACCCGGACAGTCGGGTACCACTGAA. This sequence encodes CASSPGQSGTTE. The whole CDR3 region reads CASSPGQSGTTEAFF.

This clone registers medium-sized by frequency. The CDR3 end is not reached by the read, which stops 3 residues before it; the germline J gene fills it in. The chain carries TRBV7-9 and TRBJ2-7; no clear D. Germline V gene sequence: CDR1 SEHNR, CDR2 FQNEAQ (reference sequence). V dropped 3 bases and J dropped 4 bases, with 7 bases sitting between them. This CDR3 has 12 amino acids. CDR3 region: CASSFSTYEQYF. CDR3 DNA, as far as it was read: TGTGCCAGCAGCTTCTCGACATACGAG.

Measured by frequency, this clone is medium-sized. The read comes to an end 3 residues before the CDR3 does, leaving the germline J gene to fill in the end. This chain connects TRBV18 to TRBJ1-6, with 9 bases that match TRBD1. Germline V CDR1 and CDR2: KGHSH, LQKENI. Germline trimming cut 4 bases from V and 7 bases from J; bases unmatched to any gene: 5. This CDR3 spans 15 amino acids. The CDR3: CASSHSGTGNSPLHF. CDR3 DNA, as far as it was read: TGTGCCAGCTCACACTCCGGGACAGGGAATTCACCC.

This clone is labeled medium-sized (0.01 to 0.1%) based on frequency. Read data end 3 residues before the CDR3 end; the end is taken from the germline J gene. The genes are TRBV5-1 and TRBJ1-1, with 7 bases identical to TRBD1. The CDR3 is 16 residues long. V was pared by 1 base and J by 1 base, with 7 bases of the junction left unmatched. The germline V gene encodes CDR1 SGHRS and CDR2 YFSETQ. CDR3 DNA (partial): TGCGCCAGCAGCTTGCTTCGACAGGGACCGAACACTGAA. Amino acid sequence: CASSLLRQGPNTE. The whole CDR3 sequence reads CASSLLRQGPNTEAFF.

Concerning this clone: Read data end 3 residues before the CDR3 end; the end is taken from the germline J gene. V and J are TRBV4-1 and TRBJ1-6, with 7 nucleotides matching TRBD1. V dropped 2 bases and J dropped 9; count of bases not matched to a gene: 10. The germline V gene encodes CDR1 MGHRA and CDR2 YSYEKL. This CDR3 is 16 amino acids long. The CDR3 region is CASSQPQDRATSPLHF. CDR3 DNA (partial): TGCGCCAGCAGCCAACCCCAAGACAGGGCCACTTCACCC.

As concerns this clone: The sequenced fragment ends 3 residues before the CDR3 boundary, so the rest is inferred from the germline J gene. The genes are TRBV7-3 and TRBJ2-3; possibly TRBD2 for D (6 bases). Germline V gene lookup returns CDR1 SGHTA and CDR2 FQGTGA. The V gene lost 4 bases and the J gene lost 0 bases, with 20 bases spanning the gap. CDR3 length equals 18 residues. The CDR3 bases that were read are TGTGCCAGCAGCTCCGGAGTGGGCCCTGGGACTAGCACAGATACG. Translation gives CASSSGVGPGTSTDT. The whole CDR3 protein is CASSSGVGPGTSTDTQYF.

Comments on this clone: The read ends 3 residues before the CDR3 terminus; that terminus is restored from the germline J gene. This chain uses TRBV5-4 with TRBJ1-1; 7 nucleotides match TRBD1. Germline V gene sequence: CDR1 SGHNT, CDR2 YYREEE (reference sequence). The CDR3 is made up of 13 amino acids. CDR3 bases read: TGTGCCAGCAGCACAGGATGGGACAGCGAA. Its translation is CASSTGWDSE. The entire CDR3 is CASSTGWDSEAFF.

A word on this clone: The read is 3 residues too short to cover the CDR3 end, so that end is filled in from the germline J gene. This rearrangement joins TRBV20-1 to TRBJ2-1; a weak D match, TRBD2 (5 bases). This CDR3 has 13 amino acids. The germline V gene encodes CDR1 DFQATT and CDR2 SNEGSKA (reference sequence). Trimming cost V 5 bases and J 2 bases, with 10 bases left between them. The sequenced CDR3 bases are TGCAGTGCTTCTAGCTCGGCCTACAATGAG. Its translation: CSASSSAYNE. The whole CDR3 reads CSASSSAYNEQFF.

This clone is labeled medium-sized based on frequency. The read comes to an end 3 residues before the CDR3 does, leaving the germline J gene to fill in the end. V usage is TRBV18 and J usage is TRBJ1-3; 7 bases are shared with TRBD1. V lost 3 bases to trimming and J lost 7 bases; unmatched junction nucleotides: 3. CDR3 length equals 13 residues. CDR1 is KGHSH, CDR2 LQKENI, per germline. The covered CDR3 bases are TGTGCCAGCTCACCGGCAGGGGGTAACACC. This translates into CASSPAGGNT. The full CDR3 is CASSPAGGNTIYF. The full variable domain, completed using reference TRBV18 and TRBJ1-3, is NAGVMQNPRHLVRRRGQEARLRCSPMKGHSHVYWYRQLPEEGLKFMVYLQKENIIDESGMPKERFSAEFPKEGPSILRIQQVVRGDSAAYFCASSPAGGNTIYFGEGSWLTVV.